This T cell receptor beta chain was identified during a study of radiation and T cells in renal cell carcinoma. Study-level information: Nephrectomy followed 15 Gy stereotactic body radiation by 4 weeks.

CDR1 is KGHSH, CDR2 LQKENI, per germline. CDR3 size: 16 residues. V lost 3 bases and J lost 4, with 17 bases in between. TCRdb's table, derived via immunoSEQ multiplex PCR, lists solely in-frame clones and lacks some. The table includes about 120,000 clones, approximately 80% detected once. Indicated time point: blood 2 weeks post-SBRT. The treatment here: 15 Gy SBRT to primary tumor, nephrectomy 4 weeks later. After SBRT, blood was collected at 2 and 4 weeks, plus baseline. A note on this clone: The target antigen is unknown.

Whole-study results and caveats: Top tumor clonotypes rose in blood 2 weeks post-radiation, then contracted. No pretreatment tumor biopsies were available for baseline clonotypes.

The receptor was derived from an older woman with renal cell carcinoma. The sample here was blood, taken from a patient whose treatment included radiotherapy and nephrectomy. The chain has TRBV18 and TRBJ2-3; D possibly uses TRBD1 or TRBD2 (5 bases each). The CDR3 here is CASSPGDPLPADTQYF. Here the CDR3 DNA reads TGTGCCAGCTCACCTGGGGACCCCCTTCCCGCAGATACGCAGTATTTT.